Below are 3 T cell receptor beta chains sequenced from a single sample in a study of tissue T cells after allogeneic stem cell transplantation. The table came from immunoSEQ multiplex PCR; TCRdb's copy has only in-frame clones and leaves some out. The table has approximately 3,500 clones, 50% to 60% seen once; the top ten hold roughly 28%. Sequencing used tissue from the ileum, obtained at autopsy. Receptor source: a male donor at least 60 years old with lung cancer.

The chain links TRBV28 to TRBJ1-2; 9 nucleotides agree with TRBD1. CDR1 MDHEN and CDR2 SYDVKM come from the germline V gene. This CDR3 spans 14 amino acids. J gave up 6 bases and V 6 bases, and 8 bases lay outside the gene matches. CDR3 in amino acids: CASSLGGQGDGYTF. CDR3 coding DNA: TGTGCCAGCAGCCTAGGGGGACAGGGTGATGGCTACACCTTC.

CDR3 sequence: CASRSGGYNEQFF. In nucleotides, the CDR3 is TGTGCCAGCAGGAGTGGGGGATACAATGAGCAGTTCTTC. The rearrangement joins TRBV6-5 to TRBJ2-1; tentatively, D is TRBD1 or TRBD2 (5 bases each). CDR3 length equals 13 residues. Trimming stripped 6 bases from V and 4 bases from J, with 10 bases between. Looked up from germline, CDR1 is MNHEY and CDR2 is SVGAGI.

The chain links TRBV20-1 to TRBJ2-1, with TRBD2 matching over 10 bases. The germline gives CDR1 DFQATT, CDR2 SNEGSKA (reference sequence). V shed 3 bases and J 5 bases; nucleotides not matched to a gene: 7. This CDR3 region has 15 residues. The CDR3 loop is CSASLSGGVDNEQFF. CDR3 coding DNA: TGCAGTGCTAGTTTAAGCGGGGGGGTTGACAATGAGCAGTTCTTC.